This TCR beta chain was identified in a study of T cell changes during pregnancy in multiple sclerosis. The CDR3 consists of 16 residues. Germline V CDR1 and CDR2: MNHNY, SVGAGI (reference sequence). Trimming left V 4 bases short and J 7 bases short, with 17 bases between. The repertoire was sequenced with immunoSEQ multiplex PCR; TCRdb's copy has only in-frame clones and lacks some. The sample has 90,000 to 120,000 clones; 80% to 95% are singletons. This chain joins TRBV6-6 and TRBJ1-6, with D tentatively TRBD1 (5 bases). This specimen consisted of peripheral blood, obtained after pregnancy. This sequence was found in a female donor with multiple sclerosis, enrolled in a pregnancy study. The CDR3 protein is CASSSPTGAANSPLHF. CDR3 in DNA: TGTGCCAGCAGTTCCCCCACAGGAGCCGCCAATTCACCCCTCCACTTT.